The T cell receptor beta chain under discussion was sequenced for a study of monozygotic twins with inflammatory bowel disease. There were approximately 3,600 ng of total RNA used for each TCR library. Per-sample cDNA came from eight separate reactions. TCRdb re-called the 5' RACE reads, yielding one record per CDR3 amino acid sequence without DNA. The table lists approximately 210,000 distinct CDR3 sequences, with more than 7.5% in the top ten. Comment on this clonotype: Its target is unknown.

The CDR3 length is 14 residues. CDR1 and CDR2 from the germline V gene are SNHLY and FYNNEI. Notes on the study in general: Heterogeneous immunosuppressive treatment regimens may have introduced variability into patient repertoires.

The sequencing input was blood. The chain joins TRBV2 to TRBJ2-2. This sequence originates from a human donor with ulcerative colitis or Crohn's disease, or a healthy co-twin of an affected twin (not recorded which). This CDR3 is CASIWGVKDGELFF.